This entry lists 17 T cell receptor beta chains sequenced from one sample in a study of shared clonotypes between healthy human individuals. Selected positively for CCR7 and CD45RO-negative, naive CD8 cells excluded terminally differentiated effector memory CD45RA+ cells. Produced via immunoSEQ multiplex PCR; TCRdb's table is partial and in-frame only. The data contain about 2 million clones, just under 95% of them singletons. Sequencing used naive CD8+ T cells sorted from blood. Every receptor here comes from a man younger than 35 in good health.

With respect to this clone: The sample carries other DNA sequences with the same CDR3. V is TRBV27 and J is TRBJ2-7, with D tentatively TRBD1 (6 bases). The CDR3 extends over 12 amino acids. Germline-derived CDR1 and CDR2 are MNHEY and SMNVEV (reference sequence). Trimming removed 5 bases at V and 4 bases at J, with 9 bases between. The CDR3 is CASSPTGYEQYF. CDR3 bases: TGTGCCAGCAGTCCGACAGGTTACGAGCAGTACTTC.

This chain links TRBV29-1 with TRBJ2-2; 11 bases agree with TRBD1. Trimming took 3 bases from V and 5 from J; bases not matched to a gene: 5. This CDR3 comprises 15 residues. CDR1 and CDR2 (germline): SQVTM, ANQGSEA. The CDR3 bases are TGCAGCGTTGAGACGGACAGGGGGCTAACCGGGGAGCTGTTTTTT. Translated, it gives CSVETDRGLTGELFF.

The chain employs TRBV11-2 and TRBJ2-5; 10 bases map to TRBD1. From germline, CDR1 is SGHAT and CDR2 FQNNGV. J gave up 3 bases and V 3 bases, and 7 bases lay outside the gene matches. The CDR3 contains 16 residues. This CDR3 is CASSFSGGTGEETQYF. DNA for the CDR3: TGTGCCAGCAGCTTCTCGGGGGGGACAGGGGAAGAGACCCAGTACTTC. Filled out from reference TRBV11-2 and TRBJ2-5, the complete variable domain reads EAGVAQSPRYKIIEKRQSVAFWCNPISGHATLYWYQQILGQGPKLLIQFQNNGVVDDSQLPKDRFSAERLKGVDSTLKIQPAKLEDSAVYLCASSFSGGTGEETQYFGPGTRLLVL.

The chain recombines TRBV27 with TRBJ2-5, with 8 bases aligning to TRBD1. CDR3 size: 16 residues. V lost 5 bases and J lost 2; bases outside the gene matches: 10. Germline CDR1 MNHEY, CDR2 SMNVEV (reference sequence). The DNA of the CDR3 is TGTGCCAGCAGTCCTCAGGGGGCAGGGCTGCAAGAGACCCAGTACTTC. This sequence encodes CASSPQGAGLQETQYF.

The chain employs TRBV14 and TRBJ1-2, with TRBD1 identical over 9 bases. This CDR3 is 16 amino acids long. Trimming removed 2 bases from V and 14 bases from J; junction bases left unmatched: 18. CDR1 is SGHDN and CDR2 is FVKESK in the germline V gene. The CDR3 DNA reads TGTGCCAGCAGCCAACTGAATCCGGGACAGGGTATCGTTAAGACCTTC. This gives the protein CASSQLNPGQGIVKTF.

V gene TRBV30 combines with J gene TRBJ2-1; 10 nucleotides match TRBD2. The V gene's germline CDR1 is GTSNPN and CDR2 SVGIG (reference sequence). J was trimmed by 4 bases and V by 5 bases; bases with no gene match: 5. The CDR3 is 14 amino acids. The CDR3: CAWSSGGAYNEQFF. DNA for the CDR3: TGTGCCTGGTCGAGCGGGGGGGCATACAATGAGCAGTTCTTC.

The rearrangement joins TRBV4-3 to TRBJ2-1; 12 positions match TRBD2. The CDR3 consists of 17 residues. V lost 2 bases and J lost 3; bases outside the gene matches: 5. Per the germline V gene, CDR1 is LGHNA and CDR2 is YSLEER. The CDR3 loop reads CASSQLLAGGSYNEQFF. CDR3 coding DNA: TGCGCCAGCAGCCAACTCCTAGCGGGGGGGAGCTACAATGAGCAGTTCTTC.

V usage is TRBV10-1 and J usage is TRBJ1-6; 7 nucleotides align to TRBD1. The CDR3 is 15 residues long. CDR1 is WNHNN, CDR2 SYGVQD, per germline (reference sequence). The trim removed 3 bases at V and 8 bases at J, leaving 7 bases unmatched. CDR3 region: CASSEGQGVYSPLHF. Written as DNA, the CDR3 is TGCGCCAGCAGTGAAGGGCAGGGGGTATATTCACCCCTCCACTTT.

The V gene is TRBV7-2, the J gene TRBJ1-4; D is unresolved. This CDR3 spans 12 amino acids. Per the germline V gene, CDR1 is SGHTA and CDR2 is FQGNSA. V lost 6 bases and J 7 bases, leaving 9 bases between the germline ends. DNA for the CDR3: TGTGCCAGCAGGGCGAGCGGTGAAAAACTGTTTTTT. Translation gives CASRASGEKLFF.

The chain has TRBV2 and TRBJ1-2; D gene ambiguous. The CDR3 sequence is 12 residues long. Trimming took 1 base from V and 5 from J, leaving 5 bases between them. Germline CDR1 SNHLY, CDR2 FYNNEI. The CDR3 nucleotides are TGTGCCAGCAGTGAAGAAGTTTATGGCTACACCTTC. It yields the protein CASSEEVYGYTF.

The chain combines TRBV23-1 with TRBJ1-2; the D is unclear. TRBV23-1 counts as an open reading frame of uncertain function. The CDR3 is 17 residues long. V lost 2 bases, J lost 3 bases, and 19 bases lay in between. The CDR3 is CASSQVRSARSHYGYTF. The CDR3 DNA sequence: TGCGCCAGCAGTCAAGTCCGCTCGGCCAGGTCCCACTATGGCTACACCTTC.

The chain recombines TRBV27 with TRBJ2-7, with TRBD1 identical over 11 bases. CDR3 length: 13 amino acids. The ends lost 3 bases at V and 7 bases at J; junction bases unmatched: 2. Germline values: CDR1 MNHEY, CDR2 SMNVEV (reference sequence). CDR3: CASSFRDRGEQYF. CDR3 DNA sequence: TGTGCCAGCAGTTTCCGGGACAGGGGGGAGCAGTACTTC.

The gene calls are TRBV5-4 and TRBJ1-2; D call uncertain. The CDR3 extends over 14 amino acids. CDR1 is SGHNT and CDR2 is YYREEE in the germline V gene (reference sequence). The ends were cut back, 0 bases at V and 2 bases at J, with 8 bases in the middle. The CDR3 sequence: CASSLVGNNYGYTF. The CDR3 bases are TGTGCCAGCAGCTTGGTTGGAAACAACTATGGCTACACCTTC.

The V gene is TRBV4-1, the J gene TRBJ1-2, with D uncertain. V was clipped by 3 bases and J by 8 bases, with 10 bases between them. This CDR3 is built from 12 residues. Germline-derived CDR1 and CDR2 are MGHRA and YSYEKL. As DNA, the CDR3 is TGCGCCAGCAGCCATCCCGCCCTGGGCTACACCTTC. It translates to CASSHPALGYTF.

This clone was found once. The V call is TRBV15, the J call TRBJ2-3, with D maybe TRBD1 (5 bases). CDR1 and CDR2 (germline): LNHNV, YYDKDF (reference sequence). This CDR3 has 18 residues. With 1 base removed from V and 3 bases from J, the gap between germline ends came to 20 bases. CDR3: CATSRAPQAWEGTDTQYF. CDR3 nucleotide sequence: TGTGCCACCAGCAGAGCTCCACAGGCGTGGGAAGGGACAGATACGCAGTATTTT. Variable domain in full (rest from reference TRBV15 and TRBJ2-3): DAMVIQNPRYQVTQFGKPVTLSCSQTLNHNVMYWYQQKSSQAPKLLFHYYDKDFNNEADTPDNFQSRRPNTSFCFLDIRSPGLGDTAMYLCATSRAPQAWEGTDTQYFGPGTRLTVL.

The chain uses TRBV7-9 and TRBJ2-1; D is possibly TRBD1 (6 bases). The CDR3 extends over 12 amino acids. Germline V gene data show CDR1 as SEHNR and CDR2 as FQNEAQ (reference sequence). The ends were cut back, 6 bases at V and 8 bases at J, with 11 bases in the middle. The CDR3 is CASSPQGDEQFF. The CDR3 coding sequence is TGTGCCAGCAGTCCACAGGGCGATGAGCAGTTCTTC.

This sequence joins TRBV27 and TRBJ2-7; 8 nucleotides agree with TRBD1. Germline assignment: CDR1 MNHEY and CDR2 SMNVEV (reference sequence). Germline trimming cut 3 bases from V and 3 bases from J; bases unmatched to any gene: 10. The CDR3 totals 16 residues. The CDR3 nucleotides read TGTGCCAGCAGTTTGGCCCCCGGGACAGGTCGCTACGAGCAGTACTTC. Encoded protein: CASSLAPGTGRYEQYF.